These 16 T cell receptor beta chains came from one sample sequenced in a study of cytomegalovirus exposure and HLA in healthy donors. The PCR used 60 Vbeta and 13 Jbeta primers. Produced via immunoSEQ multiplex PCR; TCRdb's table is partial and in-frame only. The table has roughly 98,000 clones, 65% to 85% seen once. Sequenced: PBMCs. Receptors originate from a woman in her seventies in good health and CMV-seropositive.

This clone appeared a few times. This chain connects TRBV9 to TRBJ2-1; a weak D match, TRBD2 (7 bases). CDR1 is SGDLS, CDR2 YYNGEE, per germline. CDR3 size: 16 residues. V was cut by 0 bases and J by 8 bases, with 18 bases left in between. DNA for the CDR3: TGTGCCAGCAGCGTAGGAGGGGGGGGTGTTATGGATGAGCAGTTCTTC. Translated: CASSVGGGGVMDEQFF.

This clone was counted between two and nine times. The V and J genes are TRBV7-9 and TRBJ1-2, with D possibly being TRBD1 (6 bases). Per germline, CDR1 SEHNR and CDR2 FQNEAQ (reference sequence). The germline V and J ends were trimmed by 0 bases and 7 bases, with 12 bases remaining between them. CDR3 length: 14 residues. CDR3 residues: CASSLARGTTGYTF. DNA of the CDR3: TGTGCCAGCAGCTTAGCCAGAGGGACAACTGGCTACACCTTC.

The CDR3 loop is CASSTGQGRGRETQYF. The CDR3 DNA reads as TGTGCCAGCAGCACTGGACAGGGAAGGGGCAGAGAGACCCAGTACTTC. V and J are TRBV7-8 and TRBJ2-5; TRBD1 agrees at 8 bases. The V and J ends lost 5 bases and 4 bases, in that order; junction bases with no gene match: 12. The CDR3 covers 16 residues. Per germline, CDR1 SGHVS and CDR2 FQNEAQ.

This clone was recorded only once. The rearrangement uses TRBV2 and TRBJ2-7; D might be TRBD1 (6 bases). V shed 3 bases and J shed 2 bases, with 14 bases lying between them. CDR1 SNHLY and CDR2 FYNNEI come from the germline V gene. The CDR3 consists of 15 residues. As DNA, the CDR3 is TGTGCCAGCAGTGAGGGGTGGGACATTACCTACGAGCAGTACTTC. This sequence encodes CASSEGWDITYEQYF.

For the CDR3, the DNA is TGTGCCAGCAGCTTGGGGACAGGGACCTACAATGAGCAGTTCTTC. Its protein is CASSLGTGTYNEQFF. The chain combines TRBV7-6 with TRBJ2-1; 9 bases map to TRBD1. CDR1 is SGHVS, CDR2 FNYEAQ, per germline. The CDR3 has 15 residues. Trimming removed 3 bases from V and 2 bases from J; junction bases left unmatched: 2.

DNA of the CDR3: TGTGCCAGCAGTAAAAACAGGGGGCAGAACTATGGCTACACCTTC. Encoded protein: CASSKNRGQNYGYTF. The V call is TRBV27, the J call TRBJ1-2, with 9 bases that match TRBD1. The CDR3 extends over 15 amino acids. Trimming cost V 5 bases and J 2 bases; bases outside gene matches: 6. CDR1 and CDR2 from the germline V gene are MNHEY and SMNVEV (reference sequence).

The chain recombines TRBV5-1 with TRBJ2-5; no reliable D call. The CDR3 is 16 amino acids. Germline V gene lookup returns CDR1 SGHRS and CDR2 YFSETQ. Trimming stripped 0 bases from V and 1 base from J, with 13 bases between. CDR3 sequence (DNA): TGCGCCAGCAGCTTGGGTGGTCAGGTGGGCCAAGAGACCCAGTACTTC. Translated: CASSLGGQVGQETQYF.

This chain connects TRBV7-3 to TRBJ1-2; the D gene is possibly TRBD1 (5 bases). The CDR3 contains 15 residues. Trimming shortened V by 4 bases and J by 0 bases, and 12 bases separated the two germline ends. Per germline, CDR1 SGHTA and CDR2 FQGTGA. In DNA, the CDR3 is TGTGCCAGCAGCTCTACAGGAGCCTCTAACTATGGCTACACCTTC. Translating it yields CASSSTGASNYGYTF.

The V and J genes are TRBV30 and TRBJ2-1; no reliable D call. Trimming cost V 1 base and J 10 bases, with 8 bases left between them. The CDR3 runs to 11 residues. CDR1 and CDR2 from the germline V gene are GTSNPN and SVGIG (reference sequence). The CDR3 sequence is CAWSAPKEQFF. The CDR3 DNA follows: TGTGCCTGGAGTGCCCCTAAAGAGCAGTTCTTC.

The chain has TRBV7-2 and TRBJ2-5; D possibly corresponds to TRBD2 (5 bases). The V end was cut by 5 bases, the J end by 2 bases, with 12 bases between. The germline V gene encodes CDR1 SGHTA and CDR2 FQGNSA. There are 14 residues in the CDR3. CDR3 region: CASSPSRGQETQYF. The CDR3 bases are TGTGCCAGCAGCCCCAGTCGGGGACAAGAGACCCAGTACTTC.

This chain connects TRBV29-1 to TRBJ2-5, with D unresolved. Germline values: CDR1 SQVTM, CDR2 ANQGSEA. This CDR3 is 11 amino acids long. Trimming removed 6 bases from V and 5 bases from J, with 10 bases in between. Here the CDR3 reads CSVPPLETQYF. The CDR3 nucleotides read TGCAGCGTCCCCCCTCTGGAGACCCAGTACTTC.

The chain combines TRBV28 with TRBJ2-1; TRBD1 matches 11 bases. The CDR3 spans 17 residues. The V gene's germline CDR1 is MDHEN and CDR2 SYDVKM. Trimming at V came to 5 bases and at J to 9 bases, leaving 15 bases not matched to a gene. This CDR3 is CASSTKRTGGQPREQFF. The CDR3 coding sequence is TGTGCCAGCAGTACAAAACGGACAGGGGGCCAACCACGTGAGCAGTTCTTC.

The rearrangement links TRBV7-2 to TRBJ1-1; D is undetermined. The V gene's germline CDR1 is SGHTA and CDR2 FQGNSA. CDR3 length: 12 amino acids. Trimming stripped 5 bases from V and 7 bases from J, with 11 bases between. The CDR3, as DNA: TGTGCCAGCAGCCCTAGCCGCAGTGAAGCTTTCTTT. It codes for CASSPSRSEAFF.

This clone was counted only a few times. This CDR3 reads CASSDLTVFNEKLFF. In DNA, the CDR3 is TGCGCCAGCAGTGATTTGACAGTCTTTAATGAAAAACTGTTTTTT. The chain joins TRBV10-2 to TRBJ1-4, with a weak D call TRBD1 (5 bases). Per the germline V gene, CDR1 is WSHSY and CDR2 is SAAADI. The CDR3 spans 15 residues. V shed 3 bases and J shed 4 bases, with 12 bases lying between them.

The V call is TRBV2, the J call TRBJ2-5, with a tentative D call TRBD2 (6 bases). The CDR3 extends over 13 amino acids. Germline V gene sequence: CDR1 SNHLY, CDR2 FYNNEI. The V and J ends lost 6 bases and 4 bases respectively, with 12 bases between them. DNA of the CDR3: TGTGCCAGCAGGGAGGGGATGAGAGAGACCCAGTACTTC. Translation gives CASREGMRETQYF.

Details on this clone: One end of the junction does not line up with germline, which may come from a read error. The chain links TRBV7-9 to TRBJ2-5, with D possibly matching TRBD2 (5 bases). This CDR3 comprises 15 residues. Germline V gene lookup returns CDR1 SEHNR and CDR2 FQNEAQ (reference sequence). The CDR3 reads CSSSLDFSGQETQYF. CDR3 in DNA: TGTTCCAGCAGCTTAGATTTCAGCGGACAAGAGACCCAGTACTTC. The full variable domain, in which reference TRBV7-9 and TRBJ2-5 provide the parts outside the CDR3, is DTGVSQNPRHKITKRGQNVTFRCDPISEHNRLYWYRQTLGQGPEFLTYFQNEAQLEKSRLLSDRFSAERPKGSFSTLEIQRTEQGDSAMYLCSSSLDFSGQETQYFGPGTRLLVL.